The sequence of this TCR beta chain was determined in a study of blood T cell repertoires in COVID-19. This CDR3 contains 17 residues. CDR1 is LGHNA and CDR2 is YSLEER in the germline V gene. V lost 0 bases and J 3 bases, leaving 15 bases between the germline ends. Assay: immunoSEQ multiplex PCR; the TCRdb copy retains only in-frame clones and omits some. The sample includes about 370,000 clones, roughly 90% seen only once; the top ten take less than 3.5%. This sequence joins TRBV4-3 and TRBJ2-1, with D possibly being TRBD2 (7 bases). This TCR was sampled from a woman aged 25-40 years with COVID-19, enrolled during active disease. The sample taken for sequencing was peripheral blood. The CDR3 nucleotides are TGCGCCAGCAGCCAAGATCTAGGGGGGGGAATCTACAATGAGCAGTTCTTC. Protein sequence: CASSQDLGGGIYNEQFF.